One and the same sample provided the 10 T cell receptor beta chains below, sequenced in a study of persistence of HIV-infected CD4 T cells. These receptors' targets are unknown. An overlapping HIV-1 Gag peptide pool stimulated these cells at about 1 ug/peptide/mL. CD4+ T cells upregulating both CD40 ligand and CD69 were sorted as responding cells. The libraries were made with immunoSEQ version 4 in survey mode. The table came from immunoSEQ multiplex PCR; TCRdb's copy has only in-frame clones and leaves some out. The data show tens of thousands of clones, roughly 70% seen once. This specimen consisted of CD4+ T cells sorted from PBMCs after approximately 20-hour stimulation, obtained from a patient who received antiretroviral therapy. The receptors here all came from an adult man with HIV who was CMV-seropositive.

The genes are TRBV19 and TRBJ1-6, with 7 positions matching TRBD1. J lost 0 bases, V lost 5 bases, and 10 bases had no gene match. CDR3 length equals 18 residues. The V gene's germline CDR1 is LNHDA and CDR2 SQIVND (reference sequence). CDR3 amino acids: CASSVPGQLSSYNSPLHF. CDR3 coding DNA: TGTGCCAGTAGTGTACCGGGACAGCTAAGCTCCTATAATTCACCCCTCCACTTT.

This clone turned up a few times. The CDR3 nucleotides read TGTGCCAGCAGTGAGGGCAGGTCGTCCGGCTACACCTTC. Translated, it gives CASSEGRSSGYTF. This chain connects TRBV2 to TRBJ1-2, with D uncertain. This CDR3 is built from 13 residues. V was pared by 3 bases and J by 8 bases, with 13 bases between. Germline CDR1 reads SNHLY; CDR2 reads FYNNEI.

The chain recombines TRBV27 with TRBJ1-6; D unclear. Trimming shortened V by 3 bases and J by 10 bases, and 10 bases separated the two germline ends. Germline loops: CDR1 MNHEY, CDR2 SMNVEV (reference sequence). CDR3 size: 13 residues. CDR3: CASSLEVGSPLHF. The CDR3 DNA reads TGTGCCAGCAGTTTGGAGGTTGGATCACCCCTCCACTTT.

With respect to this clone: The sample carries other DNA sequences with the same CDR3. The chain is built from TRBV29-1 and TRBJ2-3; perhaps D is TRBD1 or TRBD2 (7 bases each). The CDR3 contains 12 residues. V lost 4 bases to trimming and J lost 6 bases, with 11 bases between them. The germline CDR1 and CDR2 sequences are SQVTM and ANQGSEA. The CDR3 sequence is CSVGQGGDTQYF. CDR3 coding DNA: TGCAGCGTTGGTCAGGGGGGGGATACGCAGTATTTT.

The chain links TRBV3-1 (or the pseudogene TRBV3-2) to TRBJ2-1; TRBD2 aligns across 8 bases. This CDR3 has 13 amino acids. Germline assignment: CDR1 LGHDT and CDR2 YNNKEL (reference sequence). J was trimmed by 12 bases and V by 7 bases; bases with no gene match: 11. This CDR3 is CASTPSGGIGQFF. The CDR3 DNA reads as TGTGCCAGCACCCCAAGCGGGGGAATAGGGCAGTTCTTC.

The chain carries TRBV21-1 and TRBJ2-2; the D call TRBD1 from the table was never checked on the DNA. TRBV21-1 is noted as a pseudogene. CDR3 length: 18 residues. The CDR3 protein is CASSKETAGGDNTGELFF. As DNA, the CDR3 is TGTGCCAGCAGCAAAGAAACGGCAGGGGGAGACAACACCGGGGAGCTGTTTTTT.

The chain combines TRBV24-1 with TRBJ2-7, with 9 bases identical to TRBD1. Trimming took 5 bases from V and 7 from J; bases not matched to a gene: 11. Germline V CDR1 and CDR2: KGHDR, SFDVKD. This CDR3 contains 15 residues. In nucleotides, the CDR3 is TGTGCCACCAGTGCCGAACAGGGGGCGACGCAAGAGCAGTACTTC. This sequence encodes CATSAEQGATQEQYF.

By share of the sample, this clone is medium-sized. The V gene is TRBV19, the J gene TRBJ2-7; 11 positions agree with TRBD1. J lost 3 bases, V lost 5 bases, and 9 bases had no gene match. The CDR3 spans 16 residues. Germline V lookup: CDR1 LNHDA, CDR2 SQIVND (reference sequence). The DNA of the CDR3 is TGTGCCAGTAGTTTACTCGGACAGGGGGCTATCTACGAGCAGTACTTC. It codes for CASSLLGQGAIYEQYF.

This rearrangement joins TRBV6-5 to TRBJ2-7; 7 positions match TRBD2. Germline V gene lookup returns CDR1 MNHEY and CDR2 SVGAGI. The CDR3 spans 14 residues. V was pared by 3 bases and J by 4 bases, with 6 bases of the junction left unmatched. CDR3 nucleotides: TGTGCCAGCAGTTATACCGGGACTAAATACGAGCAGTACTTC. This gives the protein CASSYTGTKYEQYF.

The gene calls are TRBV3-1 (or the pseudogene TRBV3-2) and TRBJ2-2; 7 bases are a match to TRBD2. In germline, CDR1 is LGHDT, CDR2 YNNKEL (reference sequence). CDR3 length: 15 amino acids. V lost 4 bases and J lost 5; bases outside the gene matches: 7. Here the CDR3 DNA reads TGTGCCAGCAGCCCAAGCGGGGAGGGGACCGGGGAGCTGTTTTTT. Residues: CASSPSGEGTGELFF.